What follows are 20 T cell receptor beta chains derived from one specimen sequenced in a study of vaccination and CD4 T cells after COVID-19. Sample treatment: approximately 10-day PBMC culture with coronavirus spike peptide pools or control peptides (ViraFEST assay). Oncomine TCR Beta short-read sequencing was applied to DNA from cultured CD4+ T cells. TCRdb independently ran MiXCR on the PCR reads; one entry per CDR3 protein. The table records around 16,000 distinct CDR3 sequences, 52% of them present only once. No cognate antigen is known for these TCRs. The sequencing here drew on CD4+ T cells from blood, cultured in vitro, taken before SARS-CoV-2 vaccination. Source of these receptors: a human donor who had recovered from COVID-19.

This clonotype was detected only a few times. The gene calls are TRBV12-3 or TRBV12-4 and TRBJ1-6; D gene uncertain. Trimming shortened V by 1 base and J by 14 bases, and 9 bases separated the two germline ends. CDR3 length equals 12 residues. The CDR3 nucleotides read TGTGCCAGCAGTTTAGAGGGTATAACCCTCCACTTT. Its translation: CASSLEGITLHF.

This clonotype has more than one count but fewer than ten. The chain has TRBV6-1 and TRBJ2-5, with D perhaps matching TRBD1 (5 bases). V lost 8 bases, J lost 4 bases, and 14 bases lay in between. This CDR3 comprises 13 residues. CDR1 MNHNS and CDR2 SASEGT come from the germline V gene. For the CDR3, the DNA is TGTGCCAGCGACTTTCAGGGTGGAGAGACCCAGTACTTC. Translation: CASDFQGGETQYF.

The V gene is TRBV6-1, the J gene TRBJ1-2; D is perhaps TRBD1 (5 bases). This CDR3 is built from 12 residues. The V gene's germline CDR1 is MNHNS and CDR2 SASEGT. V lost 7 bases and J 5 bases, leaving 11 bases between the germline ends. The CDR3 loop is CASKEGPYGYTF. DNA of the CDR3: TGTGCCAGCAAGGAGGGGCCTTATGGCTACACCTTC.

This clonotype was counted between two and nine times. The V gene is TRBV19, the J gene TRBJ1-1, with a tentative D call TRBD1 (5 bases). CDR1 is LNHDA and CDR2 is SQIVND in the germline V gene (reference sequence). Deletions cut 7 bases from V and 9 bases from J, with 18 bases between. CDR3 length: 13 residues. The CDR3 region is CASMPTEGSKAFF. The CDR3 bases are TGTGCCAGTATGCCAACAGAGGGGAGTAAAGCTTTCTTT. The whole variable domain, remainder taken from reference TRBV19 and TRBJ1-1, is DGGITQSPKYLFRKEGQNVTLSCEQNLNHDAMYWYRQDPGQGLRLIYYSQIVNDFQKGDIAEGYSVSREKKESFPLTVTSAQKNPTAFYLCASMPTEGSKAFFGQGTRLTVV.

In its sample, this clonotype was seen a few times. The V call is TRBV2, the J call TRBJ1-5, with D possibly matching TRBD1 (5 bases). V lost 2 bases to trimming and J lost 2 bases, with 13 bases between them. The germline CDR1 and CDR2 sequences are SNHLY and FYNNEI. This CDR3 has 16 amino acids. The CDR3 sequence is CASSERAGMGNQPQHF. The DNA for the CDR3 is TGTGCCAGCAGTGAACGGGCAGGGATGGGCAATCAGCCCCAGCATTTT.

This clonotype was seen more than once but under ten times. The chain joins TRBV7-2 to TRBJ1-5; no clear D. The V and J ends lost 4 bases and 6 bases respectively, with 13 bases between them. Germline assignment: CDR1 SGHTA and CDR2 FQGNSA. This CDR3 comprises 14 residues. The CDR3 loop is CASSSFPSGQPQHF. The CDR3 DNA sequence: TGTGCCAGCAGCTCTTTCCCGTCTGGTCAGCCCCAGCATTTT. Full variable domain (missing parts from reference TRBV7-2 and TRBJ1-5): GAGVSQSPSNKVTEKGKDVELRCDPISGHTALYWYRQSLGQGLEFLIYFQGNSAPDKSGLPSDRFSAERTGGSVSTLTIQRTQQEDSAVYLCASSSFPSGQPQHFGDGTRLSIL.

The CDR3 here is CAAHSAMSGELFF. CDR3 sequence (DNA): TGTGCCGCTCACTCCGCCATGTCCGGGGAGCTGTTTTTT. J is TRBJ2-2 and V is TRBV10-3, with D hard to call. This CDR3 region has 13 residues. The V and J ends lost 11 bases and 6 bases respectively, with 16 bases between them. CDR1 is ENHRY and CDR2 is SYGVKD in the germline V gene.

There are a few counts of this clonotype. The V gene is TRBV19, the J gene TRBJ1-1; D remains unclear. Germline loops: CDR1 LNHDA, CDR2 SQIVND (reference sequence). The CDR3 is 17 amino acids. V was shortened by 3 bases and J by 2 bases, with 19 bases between the two germline ends. CDR3 sequence reads: CASSISRGRTRNTEAFF. The CDR3 DNA reads TGTGCCAGTAGTATCTCACGAGGCAGGACTAGAAACACTGAAGCTTTCTTT.

The chain joins TRBV30 to TRBJ1-5; D is perhaps TRBD1 (5 bases). CDR3 length: 13 residues. Germline lookup yields CDR1 GTSNPN and CDR2 SVGIG (reference sequence). V was trimmed by 2 bases and J by 7 bases, leaving 12 bases between them. CDR3 bases: TGTGCCTGGAGTCGAAGGTGGGACCAGCCCCAGCATTTT. Translating gives CAWSRRWDQPQHF.

The J gene is TRBJ2-4, the V gene TRBV6-2 or TRBV6-3; 10 positions agree with TRBD1. The CDR3 has 16 residues. Germline V gene lookup returns CDR1 MNHEY and CDR2 SVGEGT. Trimming took 6 bases from V and 9 from J; bases not matched to a gene: 14. The CDR3 coding sequence is TGTGCCAGCAGGTTCACCGGGACAGGGGTCGGAACCATTCAGTACTTC. Translating it yields CASRFTGTGVGTIQYF.

This clonotype was seen a few times. The chain recombines TRBV11-3 with TRBJ2-5, with D possibly being TRBD1 (5 bases). Germline V CDR1 and CDR2: SGHNT, YENEEA. The CDR3 is 14 residues long. The V gene lost 1 base and the J gene lost 1 base, with 7 bases spanning the gap. The CDR3 DNA sequence: TGTGCCAGCAGCTTAGGAACAGGCCAAGAGACCCAGTACTTC. Encoded protein: CASSLGTGQETQYF.

This rearrangement joins TRBV6-1 to TRBJ1-6, with 7 bases lining up with TRBD1. This CDR3 contains 15 residues. V lost 4 bases, J lost 12 bases, and 12 bases stayed unmatched. Germline V lookup: CDR1 MNHNS, CDR2 SASEGT. The CDR3 protein is CASSVGGGLALPLHF. The CDR3 coding sequence is TGTGCCAGCAGTGTAGGGGGCGGTCTGGCTCTACCCCTCCACTTT.

This clonotype was observed a handful of times. This chain uses TRBV20-1 with TRBJ1-2; D not resolved. V dropped 5 bases and J dropped 1 base, with 11 bases sitting between them. The CDR3 runs 13 residues. Germline values: CDR1 DFQATT, CDR2 SNEGSKA (reference sequence). CDR3 sequence: CSAGPPDNYGYTF. The CDR3 DNA reads as TGCAGTGCTGGACCCCCCGATAACTATGGCTACACCTTC.

The V call is TRBV7-9, the J call TRBJ2-7, with D tentatively TRBD1 (6 bases). The V and J ends lost 1 base and 5 bases respectively, with 12 bases between them. CDR3 length: 14 residues. The germline V gene has CDR1 SEHNR and CDR2 FQNEAQ (reference sequence). The CDR3 sequence: CASSLGYRAHEQYF. As DNA, the CDR3 is TGTGCCAGCAGCTTAGGATACAGGGCCCACGAGCAGTACTTC.

V is TRBV12-3 or TRBV12-4 and J is TRBJ1-1, with 7 bases fitting TRBD1. J was trimmed by 1 base and V by 5 bases; bases with no gene match: 4. The length of the CDR3 is 14 residues. CDR3 protein: CASSRQGGNTEAFF. The DNA for the CDR3 is TGTGCCAGCAGTCGACAGGGTGGGAACACTGAAGCTTTCTTT.

This chain uses TRBV10-3 with TRBJ2-3; TRBD1 matches 7 bases. Trimming cost V 0 bases and J 1 base; bases outside gene matches: 4. This CDR3 is 16 amino acids long. Per the germline V gene, CDR1 is ENHRY and CDR2 is SYGVKD. CDR3 in amino acids: CAISESMGQRTDTQYF. The CDR3 nucleotides read TGTGCCATCAGTGAGTCGATGGGACAGCGCACAGATACGCAGTATTTT.

The rearrangement uses TRBV24-1 and TRBJ1-1; D ambiguous. CDR1 and CDR2 from the germline V gene are KGHDR and SFDVKD. Trimming left V 7 bases short and J 2 bases short, with 7 bases between. The CDR3 is made up of 12 amino acids. The CDR3 here is CATSLLNTEAFF. CDR3 nucleotide sequence: TGTGCCACCAGCCTTTTAAACACTGAAGCTTTCTTT.

This clonotype was counted between two and nine times. The genes are TRBV7-2 and TRBJ2-2; D is ambiguous. Germline V gene lookup returns CDR1 SGHTA and CDR2 FQGNSA. V gave up 4 bases and J gave up 2 bases, with 5 bases separating them. The CDR3 has 13 residues. The CDR3 region is CASSSPNTGELFF. The CDR3 DNA sequence: TGTGCCAGCAGCTCGCCAAACACCGGGGAGCTGTTTTTT.

V is TRBV11-2 and J is TRBJ1-1; D unclear. The V end was cut by 5 bases, the J end by 1 base, with 8 bases between. Per germline, CDR1 SGHAT and CDR2 FQNNGV. This CDR3 contains 13 residues. CDR3 sequence (DNA): TGTGCCAGCAGCCCCCAACGGAACACTGAAGCTTTCTTT. This gives the protein CASSPQRNTEAFF. Full variable domain (missing parts from reference TRBV11-2 and TRBJ1-1): EAGVAQSPRYKIIEKRQSVAFWCNPISGHATLYWYQQILGQGPKLLIQFQNNGVVDDSQLPKDRFSAERLKGVDSTLKIQPAKLEDSAVYLCASSPQRNTEAFFGQGTRLTVV.

The V call is TRBV19, the J call TRBJ2-5; D gene ambiguous. V lost 3 bases and J lost 5, with 10 bases in between. This CDR3 has 13 amino acids. Germline CDR1 is LNHDA and CDR2 is SQIVND (reference sequence). The CDR3 DNA sequence: TGTGCCAGTAGTATTGCTCCGCAGGAGACCCAGTACTTC. It codes for CASSIAPQETQYF.